One and the same sample provided the 9 T cell receptor beta chains below, sequenced in a study of T cells after somatic rescue of genetic block. Profiling relied on immunoSEQ multiplex PCR, and the TCRdb table lists in-frame clones only, not all of them. The table includes around 100,000 clones, about 93% detected once. Sequencing input: peripheral blood mononuclear cells (PBMCs). The receptor set was obtained from a woman aged 18 to 35.

Here the CDR3 reads CASSSTGTSREAAVLYF. The CDR3 DNA reads as TGTGCCAGCAGCTCTACCGGGACTAGCAGGGAGGCTGCTGTTCTGTACTTC. V usage is TRBV11-3 and J usage is TRBJ2-5; TRBD2 matches at 9 bases. V lost 4 bases, J lost 13 bases, and 22 bases stayed unmatched. The CDR3 loop spans 17 amino acids. The germline gives CDR1 SGHNT, CDR2 YENEEA. Using reference TRBV11-3 and TRBJ2-5 for the parts outside the CDR3, the full variable domain is EAGVVQSPRYKIIEKKQPVAFWCNPISGHNTLYWYLQNLGQGPELLIRYENEEAVDDSQLPKDRFSAERLKGVDSTLKIQPAELGDSAVYLCASSSTGTSREAAVLYFGPGTRLLVL.

V is TRBV19 and J is TRBJ2-1, with TRBD2 matching 12 bases. Germline V gene data show CDR1 as LNHDA and CDR2 as SQIVND (reference sequence). With 5 bases clipped from V and 4 bases from J, the junction kept 3 bases outside the gene matches. CDR3 length: 15 amino acids. The CDR3 sequence is CASSGGTSGYNEQFF. The CDR3 coding sequence is TGTGCCAGTAGTGGCGGGACTAGCGGGTACAATGAGCAGTTCTTC.

The V call is TRBV9, the J call TRBJ1-1, with D maybe TRBD1 (5 bases). Germline CDR1 SGDLS, CDR2 YYNGEE. This CDR3 region has 14 residues. With 1 base removed from V and 5 bases from J, the gap between germline ends came to 12 bases. The DNA of the CDR3 is TGTGCCAGCAGCGTATCATCCCAGGGAACTGAAGCTTTCTTT. Encoded protein: CASSVSSQGTEAFF.

The chain's CDR3 is CSVDQRGDETQYF. CDR3 DNA: TGCAGCGTTGACCAGAGGGGGGATGAGACCCAGTACTTC. The chain recombines TRBV29-1 with TRBJ2-5, with D perhaps being TRBD1 or TRBD2 (6 bases each). The CDR3 contains 13 residues. Deletions cut 3 bases from V and 5 bases from J, with 13 bases between. Germline V gene sequence: CDR1 SQVTM, CDR2 ANQGSEA.

The CDR3 nucleotides read TGTGCCAGCAGCTTGGAAGGGTATTATTACGAGCAGTACTTC. Protein: CASSLEGYYYEQYF. The J gene is TRBJ2-7, the V gene TRBV5-5; D not certain. The CDR3 extends over 14 amino acids. V was pared by 0 bases and J by 4 bases, with 11 bases between. From germline, CDR1 is SGHKS and CDR2 YYEKEE (reference sequence).

The V and J genes are TRBV18 and TRBJ2-7, with D perhaps TRBD2 (5 bases). This CDR3 is built from 12 residues. In germline, CDR1 is KGHSH, CDR2 LQKENI. Trimming left V 4 bases short and J 4 bases short, with 8 bases between. The CDR3 sequence: CASSLGEYEQYF. As DNA, the CDR3 is TGTGCCAGCTCACTTGGGGAGTACGAGCAGTACTTC.

The rearrangement links TRBV9 to TRBJ2-2, with TRBD1 matching over 7 bases. V dropped 4 bases and J dropped 7; count of bases not matched to a gene: 4. CDR3 length: 13 amino acids. Germline lookup yields CDR1 SGDLS and CDR2 YYNGEE. The CDR3 loop reads CASSPQGNGELFF. In DNA, the CDR3 is TGTGCCAGCAGCCCACAGGGGAACGGGGAGCTGTTTTTT.

V usage is TRBV7-9 and J usage is TRBJ2-3; 13 bases match TRBD2. V trimming: 3 bases; J trimming: 8 bases; junction bases outside the gene matches: 2. This CDR3 spans 14 amino acids. CDR1 SEHNR and CDR2 FQNEAQ come from the germline V gene (reference sequence). The chain's CDR3 is CASSFGLAGATQYF. The CDR3 nucleotides read TGTGCCAGCAGCTTCGGACTAGCGGGGGCTACGCAGTATTTT.

For the CDR3, the DNA is TGTGCCAGCAGCCCCCTTCGGCGACTAGCGATGGGCGAGCAGTACTTC. Its translation is CASSPLRRLAMGEQYF. The rearrangement links TRBV11-2 to TRBJ2-5, with TRBD2 matching 8 bases. The J call could be wrong; TRBJ2-7 is a better fit for the DNA end. CDR1 and CDR2 from the germline V gene are SGHAT and FQNNGV. This CDR3 comprises 16 residues.